This is a list of T cell receptor beta chains from one sample in a study of cytomegalovirus exposure and HLA in healthy donors. Sequencing was performed with immunoSEQ multiplex PCR; in TCRdb, only in-frame clones are kept and a portion is missing. The table counts 110,000 to 150,000 clones; 0.96% lies in the top ten. The sequenced sample consisted of PBMCs. The receptor set was obtained from a male donor in good health and CMV-seronegative. Each CDR3 is given with its conserved first and last residue. D genes are given only for firm matches.

>TRBV4-3|TRBJ1-1|-
CASSQRWSRGTEAFF
TGCGCCAGCAGCCAAAGATGGAGTAGGGGCACTGAAGCTTTCTTT
>TRBV15|TRBJ2-7|TRBD2
CATSPVAGVLYEQYF
TGTGCCACCAGCCCCGTAGCGGGAGTTTTATACGAGCAGTACTTC
>TRBV27|TRBJ1-1|-
CASSPGDPNTEAFF
TGTGCCAGCAGTCCAGGGGATCCGAACACTGAAGCTTTCTTT
>TRBV5-1|TRBJ2-7|TRBD1
CASSPGTAYEQYF
TGCGCCAGCAGCCCCGGGACAGCTTACGAGCAGTACTTC
>TRBV5-8|TRBJ2-7|-
CASRRGQTQGYEQYF
TGTGCCAGCAGGCGCGGACAGACCCAGGGCTACGAGCAGTACTTC
>TRBV7-6|TRBJ2-2|-
CASSLLSSGTGELFF
TGTGCCAGCAGCTTACTAAGCTCTGGCACCGGGGAGCTGTTTTTT
>TRBV30|TRBJ1-1|TRBD1
CACKPGQGGTEAFF
TGTGCCTGCAAACCGGGACAGGGAGGCACTGAAGCTTTCTTT
>TRBV6-1|TRBJ2-1|TRBD2
CASSASGNSRNEQFF
TGTGCCAGCAGTGCTAGCGGGAACTCGAGGAATGAGCAGTTCTTC
>TRBV5-1|TRBJ2-5|-
CASSAYGGLWQETQYF
TGCGCCAGCAGCGCCTATGGGGGGTTATGGCAAGAGACCCAGTACTTC
>TRBV6-1|TRBJ1-5|-
CASSVRESNQPQHF
TGTGCCAGCAGTGTTAGGGAGAGCAATCAGCCCCAGCATTTT
>TRBV19|TRBJ2-3|TRBD2
CASSPRTSGRRGF
TGTGCCAGTAGTCCCCGGACTAGCGGGAGGAGGGGTTTT
>TRBV6-1|TRBJ1-5|TRBD1
CASSERRQGSQPQHF
TGTGCCAGCAGTGAAAGAAGACAGGGTAGTCAGCCCCAGCATTTT
>TRBV27|TRBJ2-1|-
CASSRGKGLNNEQFF
TGTGCCAGCAGCCGCGGGAAGGGACTTAACAATGAGCAGTTCTTC
>TRBV5-4|TRBJ1-1|-
CASSSTRLDTEAFF
TGTGCCAGCAGCTCAACAAGACTCGACACTGAAGCTTTCTTT
>TRBV29-1|TRBJ2-7|TRBD2
CSVGPSGAYEQYF
TGCAGCGTTGGCCCTAGCGGCGCCTACGAGCAGTACTTC
>TRBV27|TRBJ2-3|TRBD2
CASSKRELPTDTQYF
TGTGCCAGCAGTAAGCGGGAGTTACCCACAGATACGCAGTATTTT
>TRBV7-2|TRBJ1-2|TRBD1
CASSLATSKPPTGGRGRYGYTF
TGTGCCAGCAGCTTAGCGACATCAAAACCACCGACAGGGGGCAGGGGGCGTTATGGCTACACCTTC
>TRBV5-1|TRBJ2-2|TRBD1
CASSSGTVNTGELFF
TGCGCCAGCAGCTCCGGGACAGTTAACACCGGGGAGCTGTTTTTT
>TRBV18|TRBJ2-7|-
CASSPRQTPGEQYF
TGTGCCAGCTCACCGCGACAGACCCCAGGCGAGCAGTACTTC
>TRBV5-1|TRBJ1-4|-
CASSRGETNEKLFF
TGCGCCAGCAGCCGCGGGGAGACTAATGAAAAACTGTTTTTT
>TRBV5-6|TRBJ2-2|-
CASSLGTIPPNTGELFF
TGTGCCAGCAGCTTGGGGACTATCCCCCCGAACACCGGGGAGCTGTTTTTT
>TRBV5-8|TRBJ1-2|TRBD1
CASSLETGTGVRANYGYTF
TGTGCCAGCAGCTTGGAAACCGGGACAGGGGTTCGTGCTAACTATGGCTACACCTTC
>TRBV4-3|TRBJ1-5|-
CASSQEVGRSYQPQHF
TGCGCCAGCAGCCAAGAAGTCGGTCGGTCTTATCAGCCCCAGCATTTT
>TRBV29-1|TRBJ2-7|-
CSVEVTTGRPYEQYF
TGCAGCGTTGAAGTTACGACAGGGAGGCCCTACGAGCAGTACTTC
>TRBV5-1|TRBJ1-4|-
CASSFDSWDEKLFF
TGCGCCAGCAGCTTCGACAGCTGGGATGAAAAACTGTTTTTT
>TRBV29-1|TRBJ2-3|-
CSASHGTASDTQYF
TGCAGCGCCTCCCACGGGACTGCCTCAGATACGCAGTATTTT
>TRBV27|TRBJ1-5|TRBD1
CASRVGTGHNQPQHF
TGTGCCAGCAGGGTCGGGACAGGTCACAATCAGCCCCAGCATTTT
>TRBV5-6|TRBJ1-2|TRBD1
CASSPPRDRGIWGYTF
TGTGCCAGCAGCCCTCCGAGGGACAGGGGCATTTGGGGCTACACCTTC
>TRBV18|TRBJ2-3|-
CASSPPQGRTDTQYF
TGTGCCAGCTCACCACCACAGGGGAGGACAGATACGCAGTATTTT
>TRBV6-5|TRBJ2-2|TRBD1
CASSYGTGDTGELFF
TGTGCCAGCAGTTACGGTACAGGGGACACCGGGGAGCTGTTTTTT
>TRBV12-5|TRBJ1-1|-
CASAQNTEAFF
TGTGCTAGTGCCCAGAACACTGAAGCTTTCTTT
>TRBV18|TRBJ2-5|TRBD2
CASSPGLAGVRETQYF
TGTGCCAGCTCACCAGGCCTAGCGGGAGTCAGAGAGACCCAGTACTTC
>TRBV19|TRBJ1-5|-
CASNPRGQPQHF
TGTGCCAGTAACCCTCGAGGTCAGCCCCAGCATTTT
>TRBV9|TRBJ2-1|-
CASSVQGIDEQFF
TGTGCCAGCAGCGTACAGGGAATCGATGAGCAGTTCTTC
>TRBV18|TRBJ1-1|-
CASYSDRNTEAFF
TGTGCCAGCTACTCGGACAGGAACACTGAAGCTTTCTTT
>TRBV6-6|TRBJ2-1|TRBD2
CASSKSGGYNSEQFF
TGTGCCAGCAGTAAGAGCGGGGGCTACAATTCGGAGCAGTTCTTC